This TCR beta chain was documented in a study of regulatory T cells in long-lasting Graves disease. Remarks on this clonotype: Its antigen is not known. This clone may be a read error of a much larger clone one base away.

For TCR beta, libraries came from iRepertoire HTBI primers and Arm-PCR of CDR3 regions. Original data processing: Sample data revealed 60 to 80 TRBV and 14 TRBJ segments. TCRdb re-analysed the multiplex PCR reads in MiXCR, keeping a single row per CDR3 protein. Clone size and V and J calls follow TCRdb, not the original study. The sample shows about 530,000 distinct CDR3 sequences, about 16% of them seen only once. Study results and caveats: Persistent disease samples used TRBV28, TRBJ1-2 and TRBJ2-5 preferentially. The number of shared public clonotypes was higher in persistent patients (under 3,000) than new patients (about 910).

Time point here: newly diagnosed GD, antithyroid drugs for less than 3 months. After RNA was extracted from PBMCs, the TCR library was made from it. The patient group derived from an endocrinology department in Xi'an, China. This CDR3 is 14 amino acids long. Germline values: CDR1 MDHEN, CDR2 SYDVKM. The same data also went into a second study, on T cells in Graves' hyperthyroidism and ophthalmopathy.

The chain couples TRBV28 to TRBJ2-2, with D possibly TRBD2 on 6 matching bases. The receptor was derived from a woman aged 35-65 years with Graves disease. Material: peripheral blood mononuclear cells (PBMCs), obtained at new diagnosis, from a patient treated with antithyroid drugs. The CDR3 reads CASSLIGGAGGLFF. CDR3 sequence (DNA): TGTGCCAGCAGCCTGATCGGGGGAGCCGGGGGGCTGTTTTTT.